These T cell receptor beta chains were read from a single sample in a study of blood T cell repertoires in COVID-19. Method: immunoSEQ multiplex PCR; TCRdb's copy keeps in-frame clones and lacks some. The repertoire has tens of thousands of clones, roughly 85% of them found once; the top ten carry under 20%. The sample taken for sequencing was peripheral blood. Source of these receptors: a human donor in a cohort sampled during active COVID-19. Each CDR3 is given with its conserved first and last residue. A D gene is named only where the DNA matches it firmly. Expanded clones are given a class, and other clones once, few, many or no size at all.

clone size	V gene	D gene	J gene	CDR3 DNA	CDR3 protein
few	TRBV19	.	TRBJ1-4	TGTGCCAGTAGGCGCGGGGCAGGGATAACGGAAAAACTGTTTTTT	CASRRGAGITEKLFF
.	TRBV5-1	.	TRBJ1-4	TGCGCCAGCGCAGAGGGCCGTAGGGCTCCTCCTGCTCCTAATGAAAAACTGTTTTTT	CASAEGRRAPPAPNEKLFF
.	TRBV28	TRBD1	TRBJ1-1	TGTGCCAGCAGCCCGACAGGGACGGGTAACACTGAAGCTTTCTTT	CASSPTGTGNTEAFF
.	TRBV7-2	TRBD1	TRBJ1-2	TGTGCCAGCAGCTTACCCCGGACAGGGTCCTATGGCTACACCTTC	CASSLPRTGSYGYTF
.	TRBV21-1	.	TRBJ2-1	TGTGCCAGCAGCTCACGACTAGCGGGCTCCTACAATGAGCAGTTCTTC	CASSSRLAGSYNEQFF
few	TRBV18	TRBD1	TRBJ2-2	TGTGCCAGCTCCCCCGGGACAGCCACCACCGGGGAGCTGTTTTTT	CASSPGTATTGELFF
.	TRBV2	.	TRBJ2-4	TGTGCCAGCATAAAACAGGGTGTGGGAAACATTCAGTACTTC	CASIKQGVGNIQYF
.	TRBV3-1/TRBV3-2	TRBD2	TRBJ2-3	TGTGCCAGCAGCCAAGGTGGGCTTAGCGGGGATGGTGTAGATACGCAGTATTTT	CASSQGGLSGDGVDTQYF
.	TRBV10-1	.	TRBJ1-2	TGCGCCACAGACAACGTGGGCTACACCTTC	CATDNVGYTF
.	TRBV19	TRBD2	TRBJ2-7	TGTGCCAGTAGTCCGGTCCGAAGGACTAGCGGGCGAGCAACCTACGAGCAGTACTTC	CASSPVRRTSGRATYEQYF
few	TRBV10-3	.	TRBJ2-5	TGTGCCATCAGTGACGTTCCCCAGGGTCGCGAGACCCAGTACTTC	CAISDVPQGRETQYF
once	TRBV6-1	TRBD2	TRBJ2-5	TGTGCCAGCAGTGAAGGCGGGGGATGGAAGACCCAGTACTTC	CASSEGGGWKTQYF
.	TRBV28	TRBD1	TRBJ1-5	TGTGTCAGCACACGTGAGGGGACAGGTGCCCTTTTTCAGCCCCAGCATTTT	CVSTREGTGALFQPQHF
.	TRBV28	.	TRBJ1-1	TGTGCCAGCATTTCCCGGGGGGGAGCTTTCTTT	CASISRGGAFF
.	TRBV19	TRBD1	TRBJ2-6	TGTGCCAGTAGTATCGACAGGGCCGGGGCCAACGTCCTGACTTTC	CASSIDRAGANVLTF
once	TRBV7-8	TRBD1	TRBJ2-7	TGTGCCAGCAGCTTAGGACCTGGACAGGGACTGATCTCCTACGAGCAGTACTTC	CASSLGPGQGLISYEQYF
.	TRBV5-6	TRBD2	TRBJ2-1	TGTGCCAGCAGCCCAGCGGGAGAGTACAATGAGCAGTTCTTC	CASSPAGEYNEQFF
.	TRBV27	.	TRBJ2-3	TGTGCCAGCAAGAGGAGGGCGGGGGCACTCGGAGATACGCAGTATTTT	CASKRRAGALGDTQYF
.	TRBV27	.	TRBJ2-5	TGTGCCAGCAGGGACATCTCCGGGCTGGAGACCCAGTACTTC	CASRDISGLETQYF
.	TRBV5-1	.	TRBJ1-2	TGCGCCAGCAGCTTGGATGGGGGGGCAGGTGGCTACACCTTC	CASSLDGGAGGYTF
.	TRBV6-1	.	TRBJ2-7	TGTGCCAGCACCTCCCGGGACTCCAGTTTTGAGCAGTACTTC	CASTSRDSSFEQYF
once	TRBV10-3	TRBD1	TRBJ1-2	TGTGCCATCAGTAAACCGGGACAGGGAGGCTATGGCTACACCTTC	CAISKPGQGGYGYTF
.	TRBV11-2	TRBD1	TRBJ2-7	TGTGCCAGCAGCCTCAGGGGGCAGGGCTTGGCCTACGAGCAGTACTTC	CASSLRGQGLAYEQYF
few	TRBV6-1	TRBD2	TRBJ2-7	TGTGCCAGCAGTGACGGAGGGACTAGCGGGAGGTACGAGCAGTACTTC	CASSDGGTSGRYEQYF
.	TRBV2	TRBD2	TRBJ2-3	TGTGCCAGCAGTATTGACGGGAGGGCCCTAGATACGCAGTATTTT	CASSIDGRALDTQYF
.	TRBV27	.	TRBJ1-2	TGTGCCAGCAGTTCCCGAGCCTCTAACTATGGCTACACCTTC	CASSSRASNYGYTF
.	TRBV18	.	TRBJ1-1	TGTGCCAGCTCACCTAAAGGAGGGGACACTGAAGCTTTCTTT	CASSPKGGDTEAFF
.	TRBV27	TRBD1	TRBJ1-2	TGTGCCAGCAGTTCCCCGGGACAGCTTATCTATGGCTACACCTTC	CASSSPGQLIYGYTF
.	TRBV10-2	TRBD2	TRBJ2-1	TGCGCCAGCAGTGGGAGGGCTAGCGGGGTCAATGAGCAGTTCTTC	CASSGRASGVNEQFF
.	TRBV5-1	.	TRBJ2-2	TGCGCCAGCAGCTTGGCCACAGGGACGACCACCGGGGAGCTGTTTTTT	CASSLATGTTTGELFF
.	TRBV2	TRBD2	TRBJ2-1	TGTGTCAGGGCTAGCGGGGGCAATGAGCAGTTCTTC	CVRASGGNEQFF
.	TRBV5-1	TRBD1	TRBJ2-1	TGCGCCAGCAGCTTGGTAGGACAGGGGTGGCAGAGGTTCTTC	CASSLVGQGWQRFF
.	TRBV5-4	TRBD2	TRBJ2-1	TGTGCCAGCTCCGGGACTAATTCCTACAATGAGCAGTTCTTC	CASSGTNSYNEQFF
.	TRBV6-5	.	TRBJ1-2	TGTGCCAGCACGGAGGGGTGGGATGGCTACACCTTC	CASTEGWDGYTF
once	TRBV20-1	.	TRBJ2-5	TGCAGTCCAGCGGGCCAAGAGACCCAGTACTTC	CSPAGQETQYF
.	TRBV6-5	.	TRBJ1-3	TGTGCCAGCAGTACCTTACAGGGCTCTGGAAACACCATATATTTT	CASSTLQGSGNTIYF
.	TRBV6-5	.	TRBJ2-7	TGTGCCAGCAGGGGGACTGGACCGTCAGAGCAGTACTTC	CASRGTGPSEQYF
.	TRBV18	TRBD2	TRBJ2-7	TGTGCCAGCTCACCAAGCGGGGGGGCCAACGAGCAGTACTTC	CASSPSGGANEQYF
.	TRBV9	TRBD2	TRBJ2-1	TGTGCCAGCAGCGTAGGGCGGGGGGCCCATGAGCAGTTCTTC	CASSVGRGAHEQFF
.	TRBV19	TRBD1	TRBJ2-1	TGTGCCAGTAGTAGGGACAGGGTGAATGAGCAGTTCTTC	CASSRDRVNEQFF
.	TRBV10-3	.	TRBJ1-5	TGTGCCATCAGCAGGGCGGGGGGCAATCAGCCCCAGCATTTT	CAISRAGGNQPQHF
.	TRBV19	TRBD1	TRBJ1-5	TGTGCCAGTAGGGAGAGGGGGCAGGGGGCACAGCCCCAGCATTTT	CASRERGQGAQPQHF